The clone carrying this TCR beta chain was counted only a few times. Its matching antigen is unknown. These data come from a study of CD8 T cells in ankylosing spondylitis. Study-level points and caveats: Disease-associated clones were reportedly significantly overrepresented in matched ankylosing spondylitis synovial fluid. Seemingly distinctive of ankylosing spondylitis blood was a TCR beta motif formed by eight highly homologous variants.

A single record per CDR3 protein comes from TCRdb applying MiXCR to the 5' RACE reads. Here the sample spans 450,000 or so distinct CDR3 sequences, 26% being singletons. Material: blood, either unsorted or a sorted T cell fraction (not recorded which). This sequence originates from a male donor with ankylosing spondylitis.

In DNA form, the CDR3 reads TGTGCCAGCACCATAGCGGGAGTAAATGATGAGCAGTTCTTC. Translation gives CASTIAGVNDEQFF. The chain has TRBV7-9 and TRBJ2-1; 9 nucleotides align to TRBD2. Unmatched junction bases numbered 9, after V lost 7 bases and J lost 8 bases. Per germline, CDR1 SEHNR and CDR2 FQNEAQ (reference sequence). The CDR3 length is 14 residues. Full variable domain (remainder filled in from reference TRBV7-9 and TRBJ2-1): DTGVSQNPRHKITKRGQNVTFRCDPISEHNRLYWYRQTLGQGPEFLTYFQNEAQLEKSRLLSDRFSAERPKGSFSTLEIQRTEQGDSAMYLCASTIAGVNDEQFFGPGTRLTVL.